This TCR beta chain was captured in a study of CD8 T cells in ankylosing spondylitis. General observations from the study: Researchers report that disease-linked clones proved CD8+ and relatively rare in peripheral blood. What seemed typical of ankylosing spondylitis blood was a TCR beta motif built from under 10 highly homologous variants. From matched ankylosing spondylitis synovial fluid, disease-linked clones were reportedly recovered at significantly enriched levels. Certain motif variants had earlier appeared in reactive arthritis synovial fluid and blood.

This clonotype was recorded at least ten times. Its antigen is as yet unknown. The TCR beta libraries were generated through quantitative 5'-RACE incorporating molecular barcodes. TCRdb analysed the 5' RACE reads with MiXCR anew, one entry per CDR3 protein. In the table there are 390,000 or so distinct CDR3 sequences, 20% to 25% of which are singletons. J lost 3 bases, V lost 2 bases, and 4 bases had no gene match. The CDR3 runs to 15 residues. The germline V gene has CDR1 SGHRS and CDR2 YFSETQ. Source material: blood, either unsorted or a sorted T cell fraction (not recorded which). The V call is TRBV5-1, the J call TRBJ1-5, with 8 bases identical to TRBD1. The clonotype originates from a male donor with ankylosing spondylitis. CDR3 in amino acids: CASSLQGGLNQPQHF. The DNA for the CDR3 is TGCGCCAGCAGCTTACAGGGGGGACTCAATCAGCCCCAGCATTTT. Together with reference TRBV5-1 and TRBJ1-5, the CDR3 gives the full variable domain: KAGVTQTPRYLIKTRGQQVTLSCSPISGHRSVSWYQQTPGQGLQFLFEYFSETQRNKGNFPGRFSGRQFSNSRSEMNVSTLELGDSALYLCASSLQGGLNQPQHFGDGTRLSIL.